Presented here are 23 T cell receptor beta chains from one specimen sequenced in a study of T cell responses to AZD1222 COVID-19 vaccine. Data came from immunoSEQ multiplex PCR; TCRdb stores just in-frame clones and leaves some out. The sample includes 130,000 to 150,000 clones, over 75% of them seen just once. Sequencing was performed on peripheral blood, taken 28 days after the second dose of the MenACWY control vaccine. The receptors stem from an adult who received the MenACWY meningococcal vaccine as a control.

The chain has TRBV19 and TRBJ1-1; 9 nucleotides align to TRBD1. The CDR3 loop spans 15 amino acids. Germline CDR1 and CDR2: LNHDA and SQIVND (reference sequence). V was clipped by 4 bases and J by 4 bases; unmatched bases: 7. The CDR3 reads CASSRNTGGVTEAFF. CDR3 DNA sequence: TGTGCCAGTAGTAGAAATACAGGGGGCGTCACTGAAGCTTTCTTT.

V gene TRBV19 combines with J gene TRBJ1-2; 8 bases are a match to TRBD1. V shed 7 bases, J shed 7 bases, and the junction held 2 bases outside the gene matches. Germline V gene lookup returns CDR1 LNHDA and CDR2 SQIVND (reference sequence). The CDR3 has 11 amino acids. CDR3 sequence (DNA): TGTGCCAGTAACACAGGGGGTGGCTACACCTTC. Amino acid sequence: CASNTGGGYTF.

The rearrangement links TRBV29-1 to TRBJ1-2, with a tentative D call TRBD1 (6 bases). Trimming left V 2 bases short and J 4 bases short, with 14 bases between. Germline assignment: CDR1 SQVTM and CDR2 ANQGSEA. The CDR3 loop spans 14 amino acids. CDR3: CSVERMGAGYGYTF. As DNA, the CDR3 is TGCAGCGTTGAAAGAATGGGGGCTGGCTATGGCTACACCTTC.

This clone was seen once. CDR3 in amino acids: CASSLDRWAGELFF. As DNA, the CDR3 is TGTGCCAGCAGCTTAGATCGCTGGGCCGGGGAGCTGTTTTTT. The genes are TRBV7-2 and TRBJ2-2; D is uncertain. The V end was cut by 1 base, the J end by 6 bases, with 9 bases between. From germline, CDR1 is SGHTA and CDR2 FQGNSA. CDR3 length: 14 amino acids.

The gene calls are TRBV9 and TRBJ2-1; 8 bases map to TRBD2. V dropped 4 bases and J dropped 7; count of bases not matched to a gene: 4. CDR3 length: 13 residues. The germline gives CDR1 SGDLS, CDR2 YYNGEE. The CDR3 region is CASSPIAGNEQFF. In DNA form, the CDR3 reads TGTGCCAGCAGCCCAATAGCGGGAAATGAGCAGTTCTTC.

The chain has TRBV9 and TRBJ2-1; possibly TRBD2 for D (6 bases). Between the trimmed V and J ends, which lost 0 bases and 8 bases, there was a span of 9 bases. There are 13 residues in the CDR3. Germline CDR1 is SGDLS and CDR2 is YYNGEE. CDR3 loop: CASSVGRGDEQFF. The CDR3 nucleotides are TGTGCCAGCAGCGTAGGGCGGGGCGATGAGCAGTTCTTC.

The gene calls are TRBV11-3 and TRBJ1-2; D gene ambiguous. This CDR3 contains 15 residues. Between the trimmed V and J ends, which lost 3 bases and 4 bases, there was a span of 15 bases. The V gene's germline CDR1 is SGHNT and CDR2 YENEEA. The CDR3 DNA is TGTGCCAGCAGCTTGGGGAGGGAGTTCTCCTATGGCTACACCTTC. Amino acids: CASSLGREFSYGYTF.

The V call is TRBV11-2, the J call TRBJ1-2, with D possibly TRBD1 on 5 matching bases. The ends were cut back, 3 bases at V and 0 bases at J, with 11 bases in the middle. The CDR3 covers 15 residues. In germline, CDR1 is SGHAT, CDR2 FQNNGV. The CDR3 coding sequence is TGTGCCAGCAGCTTGCAGGGACCTTCTAACTATGGCTACACCTTC. Translating it yields CASSLQGPSNYGYTF. Together with reference TRBV11-2 and TRBJ1-2, the CDR3 gives the full variable domain: EAGVAQSPRYKIIEKRQSVAFWCNPISGHATLYWYQQILGQGPKLLIQFQNNGVVDDSQLPKDRFSAERLKGVDSTLKIQPAKLEDSAVYLCASSLQGPSNYGYTFGSGTRLTVV.

The CDR3, as DNA: TGTGCCAGCAGCCAAGACGACAGGGGCTATGGCTACACCTTC. Its translation is CASSQDDRGYGYTF. The chain couples TRBV4-2 to TRBJ1-2, with TRBD1 identical over 8 bases. The CDR3 covers 14 residues. Germline V lookup: CDR1 LGHNA, CDR2 YNFKEQ. The junction had 1 base not matched to a gene; V was cut back by 0 bases and J by 4 bases.

The chain employs TRBV18 and TRBJ2-7; 8 nucleotides match TRBD2. The trim removed 5 bases at V and 0 bases at J, leaving 3 bases unmatched. Germline assignment: CDR1 KGHSH and CDR2 LQKENI. The CDR3 consists of 14 residues. The DNA for the CDR3 is TGTGCCAGCTCAAGGACTAGCTCCTCCTACGAGCAGTACTTC. As protein: CASSRTSSSYEQYF. Based on the CDR3 plus reference TRBV18 and TRBJ2-7, the full variable domain is NAGVMQNPRHLVRRRGQEARLRCSPMKGHSHVYWYRQLPEEGLKFMVYLQKENIIDESGMPKERFSAEFPKEGPSILRIQQVVRGDSAAYFCASSRTSSSYEQYFGPGTRLTVT.

This CDR3 is CASSLDGNQPQHF. CDR3 coding DNA: TGTGCCAGCAGCTTAGACGGAAATCAGCCCCAGCATTTT. The gene calls are TRBV7-3 and TRBJ1-5; D unclear. The germline V gene encodes CDR1 SGHTA and CDR2 FQGTGA. Trimming left V 2 bases short and J 4 bases short, with 6 bases between. CDR3 length equals 13 residues. The full variable domain, rest sourced from reference TRBV7-3 and TRBJ1-5, is GAGVSQTPSNKVTEKGKYVELRCDPISGHTALYWYRQSLGQGPEFLIYFQGTGAADDSGLPNDRFFAVRPEGSVSTLKIQRTERGDSAVYLCASSLDGNQPQHFGDGTRLSIL.

The chain combines TRBV9 with TRBJ2-7, with D perhaps TRBD2 (6 bases). CDR1 is SGDLS, CDR2 YYNGEE, per germline. V dropped 4 bases and J dropped 2 bases, with 13 bases sitting between them. This CDR3 has 14 amino acids. CDR3 DNA sequence: TGTGCCAGCAGCCCATTGACTAGTCCCTACGAGCAGTACTTC. This gives the protein CASSPLTSPYEQYF.

This chain uses TRBV19 with TRBJ2-7, with 7 bases lining up with TRBD2. The germline V gene has CDR1 LNHDA and CDR2 SQIVND (reference sequence). The CDR3 is 14 amino acids. J was trimmed by 2 bases and V by 3 bases; bases with no gene match: 4. In DNA, the CDR3 is TGTGCCAGTAGTATGGAGGGAGGGACCTACGAGCAGTACTTC. Translation gives CASSMEGGTYEQYF.

The chain employs TRBV7-3 and TRBJ2-7; 9 nucleotides line up with TRBD1. CDR1 and CDR2 (germline): SGHTA, FQGTGA. Trimming took 5 bases from V and 5 from J; bases not matched to a gene: 7. This CDR3 has 14 residues. CDR3 nucleotides: TGTGCCAGCAGCCCTCCCGGGACAGGGCACGAGCAGTACTTC. Its protein is CASSPPGTGHEQYF.

The V and J genes are TRBV14 and TRBJ1-5; D not resolved. The germline CDR1 and CDR2 sequences are SGHDN and FVKESK. This CDR3 contains 12 residues. Trimming shortened V by 8 bases and J by 9 bases, and 14 bases separated the two germline ends. Here the CDR3 DNA reads TGTGCCAGCCCGACTGAGTACCGGCCCCAGCATTTT. Amino acid sequence: CASPTEYRPQHF.

The chain joins TRBV28 to TRBJ2-2; the match to TRBD2 covers 9 bases. After removal of 8 bases from V and 5 bases from J, the junction contained 15 bases not matched to a gene. The CDR3 extends over 17 amino acids. The V gene's germline CDR1 is MDHEN and CDR2 SYDVKM. For the CDR3, the DNA is TGTGCCAGCGCCACCCGAGCGGTAGCGGGAGCAACCGGGGAGCTGTTTTTT. This codes for CASATRAVAGATGELFF.

The J gene is TRBJ2-1, the V gene TRBV7-9; D call uncertain. Per germline, CDR1 SEHNR and CDR2 FQNEAQ (reference sequence). Trimming removed 2 bases from V and 8 bases from J, with 19 bases in between. This CDR3 comprises 16 residues. The CDR3 protein is CASSLSSRGVYDEQFF. CDR3 DNA sequence: TGTGCCAGCAGCTTATCTTCTCGTGGGGTGTACGATGAGCAGTTCTTC.

CDR3 nucleotides: TGTGCCACCAGTGATTCGGACGGCTACTATGGCTACACCTTC. Translation: CATSDSDGYYGYTF. The chain joins TRBV24-1 to TRBJ1-2, with D uncertain. V was trimmed by 2 bases and J by 3 bases, leaving 9 bases between them. Germline V gene lookup returns CDR1 KGHDR and CDR2 SFDVKD. The CDR3 totals 14 residues.

The chain employs TRBV14 and TRBJ2-6; D perhaps matches TRBD1 (6 bases). Trimming removed 5 bases at V and 1 base at J, with 9 bases between. The CDR3 spans 15 residues. The germline V gene has CDR1 SGHDN and CDR2 FVKESK. The CDR3 sequence: CASSIQGSGANVLTF. Written as DNA, the CDR3 is TGTGCCAGCAGCATACAGGGTTCTGGGGCCAACGTCCTGACTTTC.

This chain links TRBV4-1 with TRBJ1-3, with D hard to call. Germline assignment: CDR1 MGHRA and CDR2 YSYEKL. The CDR3 totals 16 residues. The V and J ends lost 1 base and 0 bases respectively, with 10 bases between them. CDR3 sequence reads: CASSQVAGSSGNTIYF. DNA of the CDR3: TGCGCCAGCAGCCAAGTGGCGGGAAGCTCTGGAAACACCATATATTTT.

The J gene is TRBJ1-1, the V gene TRBV6-5; D ambiguous. The CDR3 sequence is 14 residues long. Looked up from germline, CDR1 is MNHEY and CDR2 is SVGAGI. V lost 5 bases to trimming and J lost 3 bases, with 13 bases between them. The CDR3 nucleotides are TGTGCCAGCAGTCTTTGGACGGATCACACTGAAGCTTTCTTT. This codes for CASSLWTDHTEAFF.

The genes are TRBV4-3 and TRBJ2-2, with D unresolved. With 9 bases removed from V and 2 bases from J, the gap between germline ends came to 13 bases. The CDR3 length is 14 residues. In germline, CDR1 is LGHNA, CDR2 YSLEER. CDR3 sequence: CASRLHSNTGELFF. CDR3 nucleotide sequence: TGCGCCAGTAGACTCCATTCAAACACCGGGGAGCTGTTTTTT.

The V call is TRBV28, the J call TRBJ1-1; 9 bases are a match to TRBD1. CDR1 MDHEN and CDR2 SYDVKM come from the germline V gene. V shed 5 bases, J shed 1 base, and the junction held 5 bases outside the gene matches. The CDR3 covers 15 residues. The chain's CDR3 is CASSPPGQGNTEAFF. The CDR3 DNA is TGTGCCAGCAGTCCTCCGGGACAGGGGAACACTGAAGCTTTCTTT.